These T cell receptor beta chains were read from a single sample in a study of blood T cells in healthy people across ages. Using its own MiXCR run on the 5' RACE reads, TCRdb lists one record per CDR3 protein. The sample gives about 1 million distinct CDR3 sequences, 25% of which show up once; around 0.75% is in the top ten. Another study also made use of these data, one on T cells of mothers and their children.

Input material: blood. These TCRs come from a girl aged 2-10 years in good health. The CDR3 runs from the conserved cysteine through the conserved F or W. Fields, in order: V gene, D gene, J gene, clone size, CDR3 DNA, CDR3 protein. A D gene is named only where the DNA matches it firmly. Expanded clones get a size class; other rows say once, few or many, or leave the size out.

V gene: TRBV20-1
D gene: NA
J gene: TRBJ1-2
clone size: few
CDR3 DNA: TGCAGTGCTAGGCCCTTGATGAATAACTATGGCTACACCTTC
CDR3 protein: CSARPLMNNYGYTF

V gene: TRBV27
D gene: NA
J gene: TRBJ2-1
clone size: NA
CDR3 DNA: TGTGCCAGCAGTTCATCCAGGGGGGCCTACAATGAGCAGTTCTTC
CDR3 protein: CASSSSRGAYNEQFF

V gene: TRBV6-6
D gene: TRBD1
J gene: TRBJ1-6
clone size: few
CDR3 DNA: TGTGCCAGCAGTTACACAAGACAGGGAAAGGGAGCACCCCTCCACTTT
CDR3 protein: CASSYTRQGKGAPLHF

V gene: TRBV4-3
D gene: TRBD2
J gene: TRBJ2-1
clone size: NA
CDR3 DNA: TGCGCCAGCAGCCAAGGCTTCGGGGGGGCCGATGAGCAGTTCTTC
CDR3 protein: CASSQGFGGADEQFF

V gene: TRBV5-1
D gene: NA
J gene: TRBJ2-1
clone size: few
CDR3 DNA: TGCGCCAGCGGCAGGGAGGTCAATGAGCAGTTCTTC
CDR3 protein: CASGREVNEQFF

V gene: TRBV28
D gene: NA
J gene: TRBJ2-7
clone size: few
CDR3 DNA: TGTGCCAGCAGTTTTAATCCCGGCTCCTACGAGCAGTACTTC
CDR3 protein: CASSFNPGSYEQYF

V gene: TRBV28
D gene: NA
J gene: TRBJ1-6
clone size: NA
CDR3 DNA: TGTGCCAGCAGTCCTATGGACAGTAATTCACCCCTCCACTTT
CDR3 protein: CASSPMDSNSPLHF

V gene: TRBV29-1
D gene: TRBD1
J gene: TRBJ2-7
clone size: NA
CDR3 DNA: TGCAGCGTTGACTACAGGGGGCGCAACGAGCAGTACTTC
CDR3 protein: CSVDYRGRNEQYF

V gene: TRBV18
D gene: NA
J gene: TRBJ1-4
clone size: few
CDR3 DNA: TGTGCCAGCTCACAGCGACACGAGGATGAAAAACTGTTTTTT
CDR3 protein: CASSQRHEDEKLFF

V gene: TRBV5-1
D gene: TRBD1
J gene: TRBJ2-5
clone size: many
CDR3 DNA: TGCGCCAGCAGCTTTCAGGGGGAAGAGACCCAGTACTTC
CDR3 protein: CASSFQGEETQYF

V gene: TRBV7-2
D gene: TRBD1
J gene: TRBJ1-2
clone size: few
CDR3 DNA: TGTGCCAGCAGCTTAGAGGGGACAGGCTATGGCTACACCTTC
CDR3 protein: CASSLEGTGYGYTF

V gene: TRBV6-5
D gene: NA
J gene: TRBJ2-5
clone size: NA
CDR3 DNA: TGTGCCAGCAGTTACGGCGCCGAGTCTCGAGAGACCCAGTACTTC
CDR3 protein: CASSYGAESRETQYF

V gene: TRBV28
D gene: NA
J gene: TRBJ2-1
clone size: few
CDR3 DNA: TGTGCCAGCAGTCATAACGGATACAATGAGCAGTTCTTC
CDR3 protein: CASSHNGYNEQFF

V gene: TRBV20-1
D gene: TRBD2
J gene: TRBJ2-1
clone size: NA
CDR3 DNA: TGCAGTGCTACGATCCCCGGCGGGAGGGCCGTAAACGAGCAGTTCTTC
CDR3 protein: CSATIPGGRAVNEQFF

V gene: TRBV12-3/TRBV12-4
D gene: NA
J gene: TRBJ2-1
clone size: NA
CDR3 DNA: TGTGCCAGCAGTTTAGAGGGACAAATCTACAATGAGCAGTTCTTC
CDR3 protein: CASSLEGQIYNEQFF

V gene: TRBV7-2
D gene: NA
J gene: TRBJ2-7
clone size: NA
CDR3 DNA: TGTGCCAGCAGGCGCGCCCAGCCCGGGGGACCCTACGAGCAGTACTTC
CDR3 protein: CASRRAQPGGPYEQYF

V gene: TRBV6-2/TRBV6-3
D gene: NA
J gene: TRBJ1-5
clone size: NA
CDR3 DNA: TGTGCCAGCATCCAGGGGACATCCAAAAATCAGCCCCAGCATTTT
CDR3 protein: CASIQGTSKNQPQHF

V gene: TRBV6-2/TRBV6-3
D gene: NA
J gene: TRBJ1-2
clone size: few
CDR3 DNA: TGTGCCAGCAGTACACCGGGACTCCTTAACTATGGCTACACCTTC
CDR3 protein: CASSTPGLLNYGYTF

V gene: TRBV11-2
D gene: NA
J gene: TRBJ2-5
clone size: NA
CDR3 DNA: TGTGCCAGCAGCCAAGAGGCGACTTACCAAGAGACCCAGTACTTC
CDR3 protein: CASSQEATYQETQYF

V gene: TRBV7-2
D gene: TRBD2
J gene: TRBJ2-1
clone size: few
CDR3 DNA: TGTGCCAGCAGCTTAGCCAGCGGGGGGAATGCAATTAATGAGCAGTTCTTC
CDR3 protein: CASSLASGGNAINEQFF

V gene: TRBV9
D gene: NA
J gene: TRBJ2-7
clone size: few
CDR3 DNA: TGTGCCAGCAGCCCACAGGGAGGGGCCTACGGGCAGTACTTC
CDR3 protein: CASSPQGGAYGQYF

V gene: TRBV29-1
D gene: TRBD1
J gene: TRBJ2-5
clone size: many
CDR3 DNA: TGCAGCGTAGGACAGGAAGAGACCCAGTACTTC
CDR3 protein: CSVGQEETQYF

V gene: TRBV12-3/TRBV12-4
D gene: NA
J gene: TRBJ2-5
clone size: NA
CDR3 DNA: TGTGCCAGCAGTTTAGGTTTAGCGGACCAAGAGACCCAGTACTTC
CDR3 protein: CASSLGLADQETQYF

V gene: TRBV2
D gene: NA
J gene: TRBJ2-7
clone size: many
CDR3 DNA: TGTGCCAGCAGCGCCGGCTACGAGCAGTACTTC
CDR3 protein: CASSAGYEQYF

V gene: TRBV9
D gene: NA
J gene: TRBJ2-2
clone size: few
CDR3 DNA: TGTGCCAGCAGCGGGAGGGATGAGGACACCGGGGAGCTGTTTTTT
CDR3 protein: CASSGRDEDTGELFF

V gene: TRBV3-1
D gene: NA
J gene: TRBJ2-1
clone size: NA
CDR3 DNA: TGTGCCAGCAGTACACAGGGTTACAATGAGCAGTTCTTC
CDR3 protein: CASSTQGYNEQFF

V gene: TRBV5-1
D gene: NA
J gene: TRBJ2-1
clone size: NA
CDR3 DNA: TGCGCCAGCAGCTTGGGGACAAATCCACTGGAGCAGTTCTTC
CDR3 protein: CASSLGTNPLEQFF

V gene: TRBV4-3
D gene: NA
J gene: TRBJ1-6
clone size: many
CDR3 DNA: TGCGCCAGCAGCCCCCGGGACGGTAATTCGCCCCTCCACTTT
CDR3 protein: CASSPRDGNSPLHF

V gene: TRBV12-3/TRBV12-4
D gene: TRBD1
J gene: TRBJ1-1
clone size: NA
CDR3 DNA: TGTGCCAGCACCCGAACGCGCCCCCAGGGGGCTGAAGCTTTCTTT
CDR3 protein: CASTRTRPQGAEAFF

V gene: TRBV7-2
D gene: TRBD1
J gene: TRBJ2-5
clone size: NA
CDR3 DNA: TGTGCCAGCAGCCGAAAAACAGGGGTTTGGCAAGAGACCCAGTACTTC
CDR3 protein: CASSRKTGVWQETQYF

V gene: TRBV4-1
D gene: NA
J gene: TRBJ2-2
clone size: NA
CDR3 DNA: TGCGCCAGCAGCCAATGGAATAGGGGAGCGGGCACCGGGGAGCTGTTTTTT
CDR3 protein: CASSQWNRGAGTGELFF

V gene: TRBV9
D gene: NA
J gene: TRBJ2-5
clone size: few
CDR3 DNA: TGTGCCAGCAGCCCCAACGGGGTCGTCCAAGAGACCCAGTACTTC
CDR3 protein: CASSPNGVVQETQYF

V gene: TRBV2
D gene: TRBD1
J gene: TRBJ2-2
clone size: NA
CDR3 DNA: TGTGCCAGCAGTGAAACGACAGGGGAAGGTTCAGGGCTGTTTTTT
CDR3 protein: CASSETTGEGSGLFF

V gene: TRBV10-3
D gene: NA
J gene: TRBJ2-7
clone size: NA
CDR3 DNA: TGTGCCATCAGTGAGTCAGGGCGTGGGGCAAGGCTGATCTACGAGCAGTACTTC
CDR3 protein: CAISESGRGARLIYEQYF

V gene: TRBV7-3
D gene: NA
J gene: TRBJ2-1
clone size: few
CDR3 DNA: TGTGCCAGCAGCTTAACGGGGCGACAGAGCTCCTACAATGAGCAGTTCTTC
CDR3 protein: CASSLTGRQSSYNEQFF

V gene: TRBV28
D gene: NA
J gene: TRBJ1-5
clone size: NA
CDR3 DNA: TGTGCCAGCCTGCGTTCGGGTCAGCCCCAGCATTTT
CDR3 protein: CASLRSGQPQHF

V gene: TRBV11-2
D gene: TRBD2
J gene: TRBJ2-3
clone size: few
CDR3 DNA: TGTGCCAGCAGCTCAGTTGCGGGAGGGCCAGATACGCAGTATTTT
CDR3 protein: CASSSVAGGPDTQYF

V gene: TRBV6-6
D gene: NA
J gene: TRBJ2-5
clone size: few
CDR3 DNA: TGTGCCATCCACGGTCAGTTCGGGGAGACCCAGTACTTC
CDR3 protein: CAIHGQFGETQYF

V gene: TRBV28
D gene: NA
J gene: TRBJ2-7
clone size: NA
CDR3 DNA: TGTGCCACCCTTCCCCTTAGGGGTATTAGAAACGAGCAGTACTTC
CDR3 protein: CATLPLRGIRNEQYF

V gene: TRBV9
D gene: NA
J gene: TRBJ2-5
clone size: NA
CDR3 DNA: TGTGCCAGCAGCTCCCCGGTTGGGGGGCGCGAGACCCAGTACTTC
CDR3 protein: CASSSPVGGRETQYF

V gene: TRBV4-2
D gene: NA
J gene: TRBJ1-4
clone size: NA
CDR3 DNA: TGTGCCAGCAGCCAAGACTCGGGAAAACTGTTTTTT
CDR3 protein: CASSQDSGKLFF

V gene: TRBV5-6
D gene: NA
J gene: TRBJ2-7
clone size: NA
CDR3 DNA: TGTGCCAGCAGGAGAGGGGGATCCCCCTACGAGCAGTACTTC
CDR3 protein: CASRRGGSPYEQYF

V gene: TRBV7-9
D gene: NA
J gene: TRBJ1-4
clone size: NA
CDR3 DNA: TGTGCCAGCAGCTTCACGGGGGTTGAGGAAAAACTGTTTTTT
CDR3 protein: CASSFTGVEEKLFF

V gene: TRBV4-3
D gene: TRBD2
J gene: TRBJ2-1
clone size: NA
CDR3 DNA: TGCGCCAGCGCCATTAGCTCTAGCGGGATGTATGAGCAGTTCTTC
CDR3 protein: CASAISSSGMYEQFF

V gene: TRBV12-3/TRBV12-4
D gene: NA
J gene: TRBJ1-1
clone size: few
CDR3 DNA: TGTGCCAGCGGCCGGACCCCTGAAGCTTTCTTT
CDR3 protein: CASGRTPEAFF

V gene: TRBV5-1
D gene: NA
J gene: TRBJ2-3
clone size: NA
CDR3 DNA: TGCGCCAGCAGCTTGAAGCAGGGTCTTCCGGCGCAGTATTTT
CDR3 protein: CASSLKQGLPAQYF

V gene: TRBV5-6
D gene: NA
J gene: TRBJ2-4
clone size: few
CDR3 DNA: TGTGCCAGCAGCTTGGAGGTAGAAGCCAAAAACATTCAGTACTTC
CDR3 protein: CASSLEVEAKNIQYF

V gene: TRBV12-3/TRBV12-4
D gene: NA
J gene: TRBJ2-3
clone size: NA
CDR3 DNA: TGTGCCAGCAGTTTTGTAATCCTCGGGAGCGCAGATACGCAATATTTT
CDR3 protein: CASSFVILGSADTQYF

V gene: TRBV29-1
D gene: NA
J gene: TRBJ1-2
clone size: NA
CDR3 DNA: TGCAGCGTAAACCAGGGTTCGTTTGGCTACACCTTC
CDR3 protein: CSVNQGSFGYTF

V gene: TRBV2
D gene: NA
J gene: TRBJ1-2
clone size: few
CDR3 DNA: TGTGCCAGCAGAGCGACAAGTCCCGATGGCTACACCTTC
CDR3 protein: CASRATSPDGYTF

V gene: TRBV29-1
D gene: NA
J gene: TRBJ2-1
clone size: NA
CDR3 DNA: TGCAGCGTTGCCGGGGCCCTTGATGAGCAGTTCTTC
CDR3 protein: CSVAGALDEQFF

V gene: TRBV5-8
D gene: TRBD1
J gene: TRBJ2-2
clone size: NA
CDR3 DNA: TGTGCCAGCAGCTTCGGGACAGGGGGCTTTTCCGGGGAGCTGTTTTTT
CDR3 protein: CASSFGTGGFSGELFF